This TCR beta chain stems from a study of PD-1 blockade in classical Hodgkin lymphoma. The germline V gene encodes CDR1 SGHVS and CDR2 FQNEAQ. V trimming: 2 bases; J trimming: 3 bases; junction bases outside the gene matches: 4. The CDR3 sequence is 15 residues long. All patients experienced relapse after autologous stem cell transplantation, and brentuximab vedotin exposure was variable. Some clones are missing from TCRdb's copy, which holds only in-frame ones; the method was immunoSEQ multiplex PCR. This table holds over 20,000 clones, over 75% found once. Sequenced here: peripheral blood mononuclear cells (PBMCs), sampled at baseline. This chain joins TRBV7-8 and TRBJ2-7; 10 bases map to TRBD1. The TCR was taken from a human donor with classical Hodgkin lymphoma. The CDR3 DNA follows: TGTGCCAGCAGCTTACTCGGGGACAGGGGCTACGAGCAGTACTTC. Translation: CASSLLGDRGYEQYF. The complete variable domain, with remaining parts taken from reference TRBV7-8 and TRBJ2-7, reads GAGVSQSPRYKVAKRGQDVALRCDPISGHVSLFWYQQALGQGPEFLTYFQNEAQLDKSGLPSDRFFAERPEGSVSTLKIQRTQQEDSAVYLCASSLLGDRGYEQYFGPGTRLTVT.